A selection of T cell receptor beta chains follows, all from one sample in a study of naive and memory T cell subsets. TCRdb used MiXCR to reprocess the 5' RACE reads, holding one entry per CDR3 protein. The repertoire consists of approximately 58,000 distinct CDR3 sequences, with 7% to 8.5% occurring once and the leading ten covering around 9.7%. The receptors were gathered from a male donor in good health. Both conserved end residues are part of each CDR3. Each record gives: clone size, J gene, V gene, D gene, CDR3 DNA, CDR3 protein. A D gene is named only where the DNA matches it firmly. Only some rows state a clone size, as once, few, many or a class for expanded clones.

clone_size: few; j_call: TRBJ2-1; v_call: TRBV15; d_call: TRBD2; cdr3_nt: TGTGCCACCAGCAGAGATTATAATCGCGGGAGTAACAATGAGCAGTTCTTC; cdr3_aa: CATSRDYNRGSNNEQFF
clone_size: .; j_call: TRBJ1-4; v_call: TRBV29-1; d_call: TRBD1; cdr3_nt: TGCAGCGGTACCGGGACAGGGTACGGAACTAATGAAAAACTGTTTTTT; cdr3_aa: CSGTGTGYGTNEKLFF
clone_size: .; j_call: TRBJ1-2; v_call: TRBV30; d_call: .; cdr3_nt: TGTGCCTGGACAGGTGGAGGTGGCTACACCTTC; cdr3_aa: CAWTGGGGYTF
clone_size: many; j_call: TRBJ2-3; v_call: TRBV7-8; d_call: .; cdr3_nt: TGTGCCAGCAGCCCTTCGTGGGCCACAGATACGCAGTATTTT; cdr3_aa: CASSPSWATDTQYF
clone_size: .; j_call: TRBJ1-1; v_call: TRBV30; d_call: .; cdr3_nt: TGTGCCTGGAGTCCATCTGCCCGGACTGAAGCTTTCTTT; cdr3_aa: CAWSPSARTEAFF
clone_size: .; j_call: TRBJ2-3; v_call: TRBV4-2; d_call: .; cdr3_nt: TGTGCCAGCAGCCAAGACAGGATCAGCACAGATACGCAGTATTTT; cdr3_aa: CASSQDRISTDTQYF
clone_size: few; j_call: TRBJ1-5; v_call: TRBV7-2; d_call: TRBD1; cdr3_nt: TGTGCCAGCAGCTCGGGACAGGGTAACCAGCCCCAGCATTTT; cdr3_aa: CASSSGQGNQPQHF
clone_size: few; j_call: TRBJ2-1; v_call: TRBV29-1; d_call: TRBD2; cdr3_nt: TGCAGCGTTGACGGGACTAGCGGGAGCCTGTTCTTC; cdr3_aa: CSVDGTSGSLFF
clone_size: few; j_call: TRBJ1-6; v_call: TRBV12-3/TRBV12-4; d_call: .; cdr3_nt: TGTGCCAGCAGTCGGTCAGGGATTAATTCACCCCTCCACTTT; cdr3_aa: CASSRSGINSPLHF
clone_size: many; j_call: TRBJ2-7; v_call: TRBV5-1; d_call: TRBD2; cdr3_nt: TGCGCCAGCAGCTTGGAAGCGGGAGGCTACGAGCAGTACTTC; cdr3_aa: CASSLEAGGYEQYF
clone_size: many; j_call: TRBJ1-3; v_call: TRBV7-8; d_call: TRBD1; cdr3_nt: TGTGCCAGCAGCTTAGCCCCTGGGACAGGAGCCTCTGGAAACACCATATATTTT; cdr3_aa: CASSLAPGTGASGNTIYF
clone_size: few; j_call: TRBJ2-3; v_call: TRBV7-9; d_call: .; cdr3_nt: TGTGCCAGCAGCTCCCGGAGCATTTCCGCAGATACGCAGTATTTT; cdr3_aa: CASSSRSISADTQYF
clone_size: many; j_call: TRBJ2-3; v_call: TRBV18; d_call: .; cdr3_nt: TGTGCCAGCTCACCCCTCTTGGGCTGGGACACAGATACGCAGTATTTT; cdr3_aa: CASSPLLGWDTDTQYF
clone_size: few; j_call: TRBJ2-7; v_call: TRBV29-1; d_call: TRBD1; cdr3_nt: TGCAGCGCCTGGACAGGGGCCCTTAACGAGCAGTACTTC; cdr3_aa: CSAWTGALNEQYF
clone_size: few; j_call: TRBJ2-7; v_call: TRBV7-2; d_call: TRBD1; cdr3_nt: TGTGCCAGCAGCTTGAGACAGGGTCCCACCTACGAGCAGTACTTC; cdr3_aa: CASSLRQGPTYEQYF
clone_size: few; j_call: TRBJ2-1; v_call: TRBV18; d_call: TRBD2; cdr3_nt: TGTGCCAGCTCACCCCCCCCCGGACTAGCGGGAGTACATGAGCAGTTCTTC; cdr3_aa: CASSPPPGLAGVHEQFF
clone_size: .; j_call: TRBJ2-1; v_call: TRBV3-1; d_call: .; cdr3_nt: TGTGCCAGCAGCCAAGAAGGAGTACCGAGCTCCTACAATGAGCAGTTCTTC; cdr3_aa: CASSQEGVPSSYNEQFF
clone_size: many; j_call: TRBJ1-2; v_call: TRBV29-1; d_call: .; cdr3_nt: TGCAGCGTTGCATGGACAGTCTATGGCTACACCTTC; cdr3_aa: CSVAWTVYGYTF
clone_size: many; j_call: TRBJ2-5; v_call: TRBV5-1; d_call: TRBD2; cdr3_nt: TGCGCCAGCAGCCGCGGGACTAGCGGGGAAGAGACCCAGTACTTC; cdr3_aa: CASSRGTSGEETQYF
clone_size: many; j_call: TRBJ2-7; v_call: TRBV14; d_call: .; cdr3_nt: TGTGCCAGCAGTCGTGGGGACAACTCCTACGAGCAGTACTTC; cdr3_aa: CASSRGDNSYEQYF
clone_size: few; j_call: TRBJ2-1; v_call: TRBV6-2/TRBV6-3; d_call: TRBD1; cdr3_nt: TGTGCCAGCAGTTACGGGACAGGGTTTGAGCAGTTCTTC; cdr3_aa: CASSYGTGFEQFF
clone_size: many; j_call: TRBJ2-1; v_call: TRBV20-1; d_call: .; cdr3_nt: TGCAGTGCTAGAGAATCAGGGCGGCCGCGACTGGGCAATGAGCAGTTCTTC; cdr3_aa: CSARESGRPRLGNEQFF
clone_size: few; j_call: TRBJ1-4; v_call: TRBV3-1; d_call: .; cdr3_nt: TGTGCCAGCAGCCAGGCCGCGGATCTCAATGAAAAACTGTTTTTT; cdr3_aa: CASSQAADLNEKLFF
clone_size: many; j_call: TRBJ2-3; v_call: TRBV5-1; d_call: .; cdr3_nt: TGCGCCAGCAGCTCGGTCGGGCGCCTTAGGAGCACAGATACGCAGTATTTT; cdr3_aa: CASSSVGRLRSTDTQYF
clone_size: .; j_call: TRBJ2-3; v_call: TRBV6-1; d_call: .; cdr3_nt: TGTGCCAGCAGTGAATCCAGGGGCGGAGCAGATACGCAGTATTTT; cdr3_aa: CASSESRGGADTQYF
clone_size: few; j_call: TRBJ2-7; v_call: TRBV18; d_call: .; cdr3_nt: TGTGCCAGCTCACCGAGTTTTTCACTCAGAGACAGGCCCTCGCGCATTTACGAGCAGTACTTC; cdr3_aa: CASSPSFSLRDRPSRIYEQYF
clone_size: many; j_call: TRBJ2-5; v_call: TRBV5-1; d_call: TRBD1; cdr3_nt: TGCGCCAGCAGCCCTGGACAGGGGCAAGAGACCCAGTACTTC; cdr3_aa: CASSPGQGQETQYF
clone_size: .; j_call: TRBJ2-1; v_call: TRBV11-3; d_call: TRBD2; cdr3_nt: TGTGCCAGCAGCTCCGGGACTAGCCAAGACAATGAGCAGTTCTTC; cdr3_aa: CASSSGTSQDNEQFF
clone_size: many; j_call: TRBJ2-5; v_call: TRBV5-1; d_call: TRBD1; cdr3_nt: TGCGCCAGCAGCCACGGGACAGGGAAAGAGACCCAGTACTTC; cdr3_aa: CASSHGTGKETQYF
clone_size: few; j_call: TRBJ2-7; v_call: TRBV5-5; d_call: .; cdr3_nt: TGTGCCAGCAACACGAGAGAGTCCTACGAGCAGTACTTC; cdr3_aa: CASNTRESYEQYF
clone_size: .; j_call: TRBJ2-5; v_call: TRBV14; d_call: .; cdr3_nt: TGTGCCAGCAGCCAAGATTTGGAAGGGGCGACCCAGTACTTC; cdr3_aa: CASSQDLEGATQYF
clone_size: many; j_call: TRBJ2-7; v_call: TRBV10-1; d_call: .; cdr3_nt: TGCGCCAGCAGTGGGGACGACATATCCTACGAGCAGTACTTC; cdr3_aa: CASSGDDISYEQYF
clone_size: .; j_call: TRBJ2-5; v_call: TRBV20-1; d_call: TRBD2; cdr3_nt: TGCAGTGCTAGAGTTCAGGCTAGCGGGGCGCTAGAGACCCAGTACTTC; cdr3_aa: CSARVQASGALETQYF
clone_size: .; j_call: TRBJ1-1; v_call: TRBV5-1; d_call: TRBD1; cdr3_nt: TGCGCCAGCAGCACCGGACAGGGACAAATCACTGAAGCTTTCTTT; cdr3_aa: CASSTGQGQITEAFF
clone_size: .; j_call: TRBJ2-1; v_call: TRBV12-3/TRBV12-4; d_call: TRBD2; cdr3_nt: TGTGCCAGCAGTTCGCCACCTCGGGGGGGCGTCTACAATGAGCAGTTCTTC; cdr3_aa: CASSSPPRGGVYNEQFF
clone_size: .; j_call: TRBJ2-6; v_call: TRBV20-1; d_call: .; cdr3_nt: TGCAGTGCTAGTAGGAGTAAGAACAGGGAGGGGAACCTCTTTGCCAACGTCCTGACTTTC; cdr3_aa: CSASRSKNREGNLFANVLTF
clone_size: few; j_call: TRBJ2-3; v_call: TRBV20-1; d_call: .; cdr3_nt: TGCAGTGCTAGAGCTTCCGGATGGGACACAGATACGCAGTATTTT; cdr3_aa: CSARASGWDTDTQYF
clone_size: .; j_call: TRBJ2-7; v_call: TRBV7-2; d_call: .; cdr3_nt: TGTGCCAGCAGCTTAGTCTTCGGTGGGGCGAGCATTACAGGAGAGCAGTACTTC; cdr3_aa: CASSLVFGGASITGEQYF
clone_size: many; j_call: TRBJ2-3; v_call: TRBV5-1; d_call: TRBD1; cdr3_nt: TGCGCCAGCAGCTTGTCCGTGACAGGGTACACAGATACGCAGTATTTT; cdr3_aa: CASSLSVTGYTDTQYF
clone_size: .; j_call: TRBJ1-1; v_call: TRBV7-2; d_call: .; cdr3_nt: TGTGCCAGCAGCTCCCCTCCGACGCTGAGCACTGAAGCTTTCTTT; cdr3_aa: CASSSPPTLSTEAFF
clone_size: .; j_call: TRBJ1-2; v_call: TRBV5-1; d_call: .; cdr3_nt: TGCGCCAGCAGCTTTGACAGTACCTATGGCTACACCTTC; cdr3_aa: CASSFDSTYGYTF
clone_size: many; j_call: TRBJ2-5; v_call: TRBV12-3/TRBV12-4; d_call: .; cdr3_nt: TGTGCCAGCAGTCGGTGGGCGCAGGCGGGCCAAGAGACCCAGTACTTC; cdr3_aa: CASSRWAQAGQETQYF
clone_size: .; j_call: TRBJ1-6; v_call: TRBV3-1; d_call: .; cdr3_nt: TGTGCCAGCAGCCATTGGGGGGATGATTCACCCCTCCACTTT; cdr3_aa: CASSHWGDDSPLHF
clone_size: many; j_call: TRBJ1-1; v_call: TRBV3-1; d_call: .; cdr3_nt: TGTGCCAGCAGCCAGCCAGGTGGAGGCACTGAAGCTTTCTTT; cdr3_aa: CASSQPGGGTEAFF
clone_size: many; j_call: TRBJ2-1; v_call: TRBV7-8; d_call: .; cdr3_nt: TGTGCCAGCAGCTTAAAAGAGCAGTTCTTC; cdr3_aa: CASSLKEQFF
clone_size: few; j_call: TRBJ2-3; v_call: TRBV29-1; d_call: .; cdr3_nt: TGCAGCGTTGAAGGGCAGGGCACAGATACGCAGTATTTT; cdr3_aa: CSVEGQGTDTQYF
clone_size: .; j_call: TRBJ2-1; v_call: TRBV15; d_call: TRBD2; cdr3_nt: TGTGCCACCAGCACGACGGGACTAGCGGGAAGAACGGATGAGCAGTTCTTC; cdr3_aa: CATSTTGLAGRTDEQFF
clone_size: .; j_call: TRBJ2-3; v_call: TRBV5-1; d_call: TRBD1; cdr3_nt: TGCGCCAGCAGCCATCGACAGGGGAGCACAGATACGCAGTATTTT; cdr3_aa: CASSHRQGSTDTQYF
clone_size: few; j_call: TRBJ2-2; v_call: TRBV11-2; d_call: .; cdr3_nt: TGTGCCAGCAGAAGATACACCGGGGAGCTGTTTTTT; cdr3_aa: CASRRYTGELFF
clone_size: .; j_call: TRBJ1-3; v_call: TRBV7-4; d_call: .; cdr3_nt: TGTGCCAGCAGCTTCGGAGAAAACACCATATATTTT; cdr3_aa: CASSFGENTIYF